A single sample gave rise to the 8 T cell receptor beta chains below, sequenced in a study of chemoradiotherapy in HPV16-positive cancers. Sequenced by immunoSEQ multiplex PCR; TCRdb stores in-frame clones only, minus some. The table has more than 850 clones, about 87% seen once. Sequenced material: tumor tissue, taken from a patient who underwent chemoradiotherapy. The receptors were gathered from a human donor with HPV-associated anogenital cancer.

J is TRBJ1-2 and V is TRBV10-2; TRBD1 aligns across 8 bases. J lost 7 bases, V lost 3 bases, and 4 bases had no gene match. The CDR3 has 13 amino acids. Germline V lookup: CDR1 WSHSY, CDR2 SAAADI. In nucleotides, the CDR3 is TGCGCCAGCAGTGAAGGACAGGGAACTGGCTACACCTTC. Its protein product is CASSEGQGTGYTF.

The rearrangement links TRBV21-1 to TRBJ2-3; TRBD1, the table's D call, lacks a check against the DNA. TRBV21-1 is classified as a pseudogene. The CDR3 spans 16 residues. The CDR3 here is CASSNETGYYTDTQYF. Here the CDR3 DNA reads TGTGCCAGCAGCAACGAGACAGGGTACTACACAGATACGCAGTATTTT.

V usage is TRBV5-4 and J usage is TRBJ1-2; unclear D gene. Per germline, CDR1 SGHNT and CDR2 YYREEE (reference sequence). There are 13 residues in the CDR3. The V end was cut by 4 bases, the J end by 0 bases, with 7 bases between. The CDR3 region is CASSGNTNYGYTF. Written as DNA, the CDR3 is TGTGCCAGCAGCGGAAACACTAACTATGGCTACACCTTC.

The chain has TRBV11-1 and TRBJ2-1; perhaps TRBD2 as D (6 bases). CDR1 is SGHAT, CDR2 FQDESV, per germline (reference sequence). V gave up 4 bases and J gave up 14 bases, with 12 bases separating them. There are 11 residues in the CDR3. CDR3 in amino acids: CASSSGEIKFF. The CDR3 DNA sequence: TGTGCCAGCAGCTCGGGGGAGATTAAGTTCTTC.

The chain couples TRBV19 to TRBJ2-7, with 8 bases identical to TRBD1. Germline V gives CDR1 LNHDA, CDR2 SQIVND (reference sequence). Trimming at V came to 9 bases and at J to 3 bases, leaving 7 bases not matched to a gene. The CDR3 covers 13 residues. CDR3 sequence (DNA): TGTGCCAGCCGGGACAGGCACGTCTACGAGCAGTACTTC. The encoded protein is CASRDRHVYEQYF.

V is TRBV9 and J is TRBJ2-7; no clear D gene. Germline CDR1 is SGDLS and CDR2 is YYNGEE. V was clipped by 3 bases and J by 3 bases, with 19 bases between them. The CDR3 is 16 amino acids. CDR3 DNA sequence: TGTGCCAGCAGCGGGAGCTCGGCAGGCTGGGACTACGAGCAGTACTTC. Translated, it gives CASSGSSAGWDYEQYF.

The CDR3 nucleotides read TGTGCCACCCGCCCGGGACCTTCATACGGCTACACCTTC. It codes for CATRPGPSYGYTF. The V and J genes are TRBV15 and TRBJ1-2, with D possibly being TRBD1 (5 bases). This CDR3 region has 13 residues. With 8 bases removed from V and 8 bases from J, the gap between germline ends came to 18 bases. Per germline, CDR1 LNHNV and CDR2 YYDKDF (reference sequence).

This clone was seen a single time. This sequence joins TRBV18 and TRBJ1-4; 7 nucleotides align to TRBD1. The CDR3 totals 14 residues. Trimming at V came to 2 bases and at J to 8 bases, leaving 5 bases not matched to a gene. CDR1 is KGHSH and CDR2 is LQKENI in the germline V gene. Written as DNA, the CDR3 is TGTGCCAGCTCACCATCGACAGGGCCCGAAAAACTGTTTTTT. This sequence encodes CASSPSTGPEKLFF.